Sequencing of this T cell receptor beta chain was carried out in a study of CD8 T cells in ankylosing spondylitis. In regard to this clonotype: What it recognizes is unknown.

Whole-study findings and limits: Disease-linked clones had a CD8+ phenotype and relatively low frequency in peripheral blood. Characteristic, it appeared, of ankylosing spondylitis blood was a TCR beta motif of about eight highly homologous variants.

TCRdb analysed the 5' RACE reads with MiXCR anew, one entry per CDR3 protein. Of about 540,000 distinct CDR3 sequences listed, about 13% are singletons. CDR3 length equals 15 residues. CDR1 is SNHLY, CDR2 FYNNEI, per germline. Germline trimming cut 6 bases from V and 4 bases from J; bases unmatched to any gene: 7. What was sequenced was blood, either unsorted or a sorted T cell fraction (not recorded which). This clonotype was obtained from a male donor with ankylosing spondylitis. The rearrangement uses TRBV2 and TRBJ2-1; TRBD2 agrees at 9 bases. The CDR3 spells CASSKGTSGYNEQFF. The CDR3 nucleotides read TGTGCCAGCAGCAAAGGTACTAGCGGGTACAATGAGCAGTTCTTC.